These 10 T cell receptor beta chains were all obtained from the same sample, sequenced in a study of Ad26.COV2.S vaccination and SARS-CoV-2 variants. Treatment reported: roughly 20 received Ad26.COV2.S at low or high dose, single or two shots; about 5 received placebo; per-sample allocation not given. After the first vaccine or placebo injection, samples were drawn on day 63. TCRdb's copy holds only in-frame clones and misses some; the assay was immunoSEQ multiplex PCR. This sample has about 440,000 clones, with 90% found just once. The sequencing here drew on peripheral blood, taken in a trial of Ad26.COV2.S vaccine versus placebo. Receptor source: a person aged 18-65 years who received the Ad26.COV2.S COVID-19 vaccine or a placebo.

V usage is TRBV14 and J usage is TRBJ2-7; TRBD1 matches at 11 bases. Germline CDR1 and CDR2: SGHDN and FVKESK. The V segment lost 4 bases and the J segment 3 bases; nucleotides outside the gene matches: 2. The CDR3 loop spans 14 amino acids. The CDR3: CASSPGQGDYEQYF. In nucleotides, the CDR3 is TGTGCCAGCAGCCCGGGACAGGGGGACTACGAGCAGTACTTC.

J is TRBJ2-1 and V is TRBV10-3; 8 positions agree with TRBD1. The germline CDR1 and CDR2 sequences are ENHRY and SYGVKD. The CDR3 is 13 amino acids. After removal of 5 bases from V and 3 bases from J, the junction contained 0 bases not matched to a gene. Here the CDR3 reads CAISTGGYNEQFF. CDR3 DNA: TGTGCCATCAGTACAGGGGGCTACAATGAGCAGTTCTTC.

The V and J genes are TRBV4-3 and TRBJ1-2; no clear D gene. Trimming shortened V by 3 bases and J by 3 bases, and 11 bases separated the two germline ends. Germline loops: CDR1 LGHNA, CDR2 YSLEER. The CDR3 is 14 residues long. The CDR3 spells CASSHGARDYGYTF. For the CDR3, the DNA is TGCGCCAGCAGCCACGGCGCAAGGGACTATGGCTACACCTTC.

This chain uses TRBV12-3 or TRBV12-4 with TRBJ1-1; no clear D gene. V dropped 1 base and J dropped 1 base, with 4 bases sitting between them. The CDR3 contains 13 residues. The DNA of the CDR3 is TGTGCCAGCAGTTTAGGGGCGAACACTGAAGCTTTCTTT. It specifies CASSLGANTEAFF.

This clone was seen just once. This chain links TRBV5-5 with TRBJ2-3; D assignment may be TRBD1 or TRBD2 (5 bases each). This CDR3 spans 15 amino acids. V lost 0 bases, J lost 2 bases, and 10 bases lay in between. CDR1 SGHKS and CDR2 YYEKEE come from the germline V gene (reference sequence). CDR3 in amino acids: CASSLVPGPTDTQYF. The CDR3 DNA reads TGTGCCAGCAGCTTGGTTCCGGGACCCACAGATACGCAGTATTTT.

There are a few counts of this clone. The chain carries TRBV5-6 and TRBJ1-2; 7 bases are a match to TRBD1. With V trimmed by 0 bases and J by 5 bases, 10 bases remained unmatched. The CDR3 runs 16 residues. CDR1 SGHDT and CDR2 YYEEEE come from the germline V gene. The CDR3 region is CASSLVDRVGQYGYTF. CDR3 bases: TGTGCCAGCAGCTTGGTCGACAGGGTCGGTCAATATGGCTACACCTTC.

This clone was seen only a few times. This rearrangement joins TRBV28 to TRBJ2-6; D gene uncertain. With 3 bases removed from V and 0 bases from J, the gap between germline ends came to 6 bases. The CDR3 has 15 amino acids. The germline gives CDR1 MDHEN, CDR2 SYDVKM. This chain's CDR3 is CASSLTNSGANVLTF. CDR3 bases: TGTGCCAGCAGTTTGACAAACTCTGGGGCCAACGTCCTGACTTTC.

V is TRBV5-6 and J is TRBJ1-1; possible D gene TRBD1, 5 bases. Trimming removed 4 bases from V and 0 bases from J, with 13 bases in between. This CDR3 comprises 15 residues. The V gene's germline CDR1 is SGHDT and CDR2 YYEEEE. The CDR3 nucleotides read TGTGCCAGCAGCCTCCCCGACAGCATGAACACTGAAGCTTTCTTT. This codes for CASSLPDSMNTEAFF.

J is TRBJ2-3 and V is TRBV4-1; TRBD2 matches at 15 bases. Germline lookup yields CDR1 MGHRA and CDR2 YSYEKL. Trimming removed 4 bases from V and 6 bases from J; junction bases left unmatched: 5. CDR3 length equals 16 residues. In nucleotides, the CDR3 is TGCGCCAGCAGCCTCCTCGGGACTAGCGGGAGGGATACGCAGTATTTT. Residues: CASSLLGTSGRDTQYF.

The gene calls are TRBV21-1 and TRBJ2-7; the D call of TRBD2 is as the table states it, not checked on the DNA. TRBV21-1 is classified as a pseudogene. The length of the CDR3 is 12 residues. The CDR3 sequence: CASSKIVEEQYF. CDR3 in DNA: TGTGCCAGCAGCAAGATAGTTGAGGAGCAGTACTTC.